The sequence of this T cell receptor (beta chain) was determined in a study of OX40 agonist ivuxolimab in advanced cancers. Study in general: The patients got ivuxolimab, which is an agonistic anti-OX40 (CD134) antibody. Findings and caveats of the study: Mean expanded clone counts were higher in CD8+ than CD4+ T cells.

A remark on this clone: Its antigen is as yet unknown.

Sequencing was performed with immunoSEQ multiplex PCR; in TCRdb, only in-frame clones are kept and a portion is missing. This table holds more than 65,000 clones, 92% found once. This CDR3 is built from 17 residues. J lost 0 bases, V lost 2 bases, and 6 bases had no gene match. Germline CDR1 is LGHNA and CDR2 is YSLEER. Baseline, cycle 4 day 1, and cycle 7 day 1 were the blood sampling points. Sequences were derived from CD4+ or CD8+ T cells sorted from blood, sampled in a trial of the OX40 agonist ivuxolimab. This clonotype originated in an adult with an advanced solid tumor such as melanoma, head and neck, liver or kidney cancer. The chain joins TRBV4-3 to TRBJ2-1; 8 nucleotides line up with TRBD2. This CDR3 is CASSQNGAGGSYNEQFF. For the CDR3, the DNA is TGCGCCAGCAGCCAAAATGGGGCGGGGGGCTCCTACAATGAGCAGTTCTTC.